One TCR beta chain is described in this entry. The source of the sample is a study of T cell changes during pregnancy in multiple sclerosis. There are 16 residues in the CDR3. Germline CDR1 MGHRA, CDR2 YSYEKL. The V and J ends lost 3 bases and 2 bases, in that order; junction bases with no gene match: 5. Sequencing used immunoSEQ multiplex PCR; TCRdb keeps in-frame clones, though not all of them. Of about 23,000 clones listed, roughly 87% are singletons. The receptor was isolated from a female donor with multiple sclerosis, enrolled in a pregnancy study. The sequencing here drew on CD8+ T cells from peripheral blood mononuclear cells, taken after pregnancy. The rearrangement joins TRBV4-1 to TRBJ2-7; 12 nucleotides match TRBD2. In DNA form, the CDR3 reads TGCGCCAGCAGCCACCCTAGCGGGAGGGCCCCCTACGAGCAGTACTTC. It specifies CASSHPSGRAPYEQYF.